This T cell receptor (beta chain) derives from a study of blood T cell repertoires in COVID-19. TCRdb's copy holds only in-frame clones and misses some; the assay was immunoSEQ multiplex PCR. This table holds just over 650,000 clones, 85% to 90% found once. From germline, CDR1 is MNHEY and CDR2 SVGAGI. J gave up 4 bases and V 10 bases, and 14 bases lay outside the gene matches. The CDR3 contains 15 residues. This sequence originates from a woman aged 18-35 years with acute or convalescent COVID-19. Sequenced input: peripheral blood. The rearrangement links TRBV6-5 to TRBJ1-2; 8 bases map to TRBD1. CDR3 sequence: CATHSPRGRVYGYTF. CDR3 coding DNA: TGTGCCACCCACTCACCCAGGGGGCGAGTCTATGGCTACACCTTC.